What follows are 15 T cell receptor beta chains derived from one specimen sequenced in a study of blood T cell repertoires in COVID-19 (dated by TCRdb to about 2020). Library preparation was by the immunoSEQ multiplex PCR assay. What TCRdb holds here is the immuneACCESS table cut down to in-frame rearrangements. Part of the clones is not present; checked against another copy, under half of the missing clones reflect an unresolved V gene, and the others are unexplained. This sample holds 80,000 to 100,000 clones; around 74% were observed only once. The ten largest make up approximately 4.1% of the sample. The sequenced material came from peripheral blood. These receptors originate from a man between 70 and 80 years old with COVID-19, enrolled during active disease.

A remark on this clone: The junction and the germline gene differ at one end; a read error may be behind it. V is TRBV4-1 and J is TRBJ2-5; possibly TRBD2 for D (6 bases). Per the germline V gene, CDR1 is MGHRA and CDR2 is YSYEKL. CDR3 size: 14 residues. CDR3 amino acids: CASSQEDYREIQYF. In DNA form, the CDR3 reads TGCGCCAGCAGCCAAGAGGACTACCGGGAGATCCAGTACTTC.

The CDR3 DNA is TGTGCCAGCAGCCGGACTAGCGGGAGTTATCTCGGCGAGCAGTTCTTC. This sequence encodes CASSRTSGSYLGEQFF. The chain joins TRBV7-2 to TRBJ2-1; TRBD2 aligns across 13 bases. This CDR3 is 16 amino acids long. From germline, CDR1 is SGHTA and CDR2 FQGNSA. V lost 5 bases, J lost 10 bases, and 11 bases stayed unmatched. Full variable domain (missing parts from reference TRBV7-2 and TRBJ2-1): GAGVSQSPSNKVTEKGKDVELRCDPISGHTALYWYRQSLGQGLEFLIYFQGNSAPDKSGLPSDRFSAERTGGSVSTLTIQRTQQEDSAVYLCASSRTSGSYLGEQFFGPGTRLTVL.

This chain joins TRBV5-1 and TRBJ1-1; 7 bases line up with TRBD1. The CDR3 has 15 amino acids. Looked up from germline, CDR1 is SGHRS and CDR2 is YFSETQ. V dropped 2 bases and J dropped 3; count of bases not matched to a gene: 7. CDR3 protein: CASSLVPQGDTEAFF. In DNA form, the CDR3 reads TGCGCCAGCAGCTTAGTCCCCCAGGGGGACACTGAAGCTTTCTTT. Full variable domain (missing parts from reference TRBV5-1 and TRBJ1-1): KAGVTQTPRYLIKTRGQQVTLSCSPISGHRSVSWYQQTPGQGLQFLFEYFSETQRNKGNFPGRFSGRQFSNSRSEMNVSTLELGDSALYLCASSLVPQGDTEAFFGQGTRLTVV.

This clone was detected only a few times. CDR3 in DNA: TGTGCCAGCAGCCGTGGCGGGACAGTCGAAGAGACCCAGTACTTC. It codes for CASSRGGTVEETQYF. This sequence joins TRBV7-2 and TRBJ2-5, with a weak D call TRBD1 (7 bases). The germline V and J ends were trimmed by 5 bases and 3 bases, with 16 bases remaining between them. CDR1 is SGHTA and CDR2 is FQGNSA in the germline V gene. This CDR3 is built from 15 residues.

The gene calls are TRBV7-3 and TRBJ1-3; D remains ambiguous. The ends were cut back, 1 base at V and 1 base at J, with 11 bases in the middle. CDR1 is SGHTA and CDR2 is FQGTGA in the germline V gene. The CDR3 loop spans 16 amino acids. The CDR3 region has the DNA TGTGCCAGCAGCTTAATGATACCGGGATCTGGAAACACCATATATTTT. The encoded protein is CASSLMIPGSGNTIYF.

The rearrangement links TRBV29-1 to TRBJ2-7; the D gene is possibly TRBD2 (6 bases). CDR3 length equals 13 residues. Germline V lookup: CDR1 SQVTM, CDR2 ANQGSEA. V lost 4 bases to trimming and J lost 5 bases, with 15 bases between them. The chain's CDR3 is CSVGWGGDNEQYF. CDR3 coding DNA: TGCAGCGTTGGTTGGGGAGGAGACAACGAGCAGTACTTC.

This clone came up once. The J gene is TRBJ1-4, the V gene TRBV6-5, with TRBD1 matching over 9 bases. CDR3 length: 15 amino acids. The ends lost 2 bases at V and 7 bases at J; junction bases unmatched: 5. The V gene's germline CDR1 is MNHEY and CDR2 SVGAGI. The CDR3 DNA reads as TGTGCCAGCAGTTACCTTGGGACAGGGCTTGAAAAACTGTTTTTT. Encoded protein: CASSYLGTGLEKLFF.

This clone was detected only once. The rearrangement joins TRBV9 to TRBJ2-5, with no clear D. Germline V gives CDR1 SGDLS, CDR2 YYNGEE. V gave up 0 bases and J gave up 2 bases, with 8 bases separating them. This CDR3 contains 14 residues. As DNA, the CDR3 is TGTGCCAGCAGCGTAGAATTCACTCAAGAGACCCAGTACTTC. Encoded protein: CASSVEFTQETQYF.

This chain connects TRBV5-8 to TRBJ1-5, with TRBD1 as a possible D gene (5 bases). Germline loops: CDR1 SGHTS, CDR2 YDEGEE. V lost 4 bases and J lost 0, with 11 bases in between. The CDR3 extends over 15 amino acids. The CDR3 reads CASSRGQTSNQPQHF. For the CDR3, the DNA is TGTGCCAGCAGCCGCGGACAAACTAGCAATCAGCCCCAGCATTTT.

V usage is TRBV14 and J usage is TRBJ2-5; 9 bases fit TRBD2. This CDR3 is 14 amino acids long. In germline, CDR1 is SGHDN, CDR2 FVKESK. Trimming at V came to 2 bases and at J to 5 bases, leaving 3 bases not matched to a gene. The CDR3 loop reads CASSQLAGQETQYF. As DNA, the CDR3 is TGTGCCAGCAGCCAACTAGCGGGACAGGAGACCCAGTACTTC.

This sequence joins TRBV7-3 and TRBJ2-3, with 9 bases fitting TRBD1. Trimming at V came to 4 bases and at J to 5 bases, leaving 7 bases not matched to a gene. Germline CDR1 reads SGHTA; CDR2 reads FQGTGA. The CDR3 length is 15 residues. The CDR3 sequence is CASSSDRGLLDTQYF. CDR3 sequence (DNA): TGTGCCAGCAGCTCGGACAGGGGATTGTTAGATACGCAGTATTTT.

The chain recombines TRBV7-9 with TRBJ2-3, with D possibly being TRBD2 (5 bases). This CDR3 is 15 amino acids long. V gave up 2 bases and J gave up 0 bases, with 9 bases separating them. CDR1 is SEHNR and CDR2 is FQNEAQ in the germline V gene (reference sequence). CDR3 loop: CASSLTRASTDTQYF. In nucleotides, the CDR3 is TGTGCCAGCAGCTTAACTAGAGCTAGCACAGATACGCAGTATTTT.

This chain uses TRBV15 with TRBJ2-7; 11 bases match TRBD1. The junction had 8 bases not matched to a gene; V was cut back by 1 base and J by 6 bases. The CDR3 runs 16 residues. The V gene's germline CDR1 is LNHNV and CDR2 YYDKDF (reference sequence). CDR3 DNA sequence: TGTGCCACCAGCAGAGGACCGGGACAGGGGGTCTCCGAGCAGTACTTC. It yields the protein CATSRGPGQGVSEQYF. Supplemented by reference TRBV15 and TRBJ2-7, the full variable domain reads DAMVIQNPRYQVTQFGKPVTLSCSQTLNHNVMYWYQQKSSQAPKLLFHYYDKDFNNEADTPDNFQSRRPNTSFCFLDIRSPGLGDTAMYLCATSRGPGQGVSEQYFGPGTRLTVT.

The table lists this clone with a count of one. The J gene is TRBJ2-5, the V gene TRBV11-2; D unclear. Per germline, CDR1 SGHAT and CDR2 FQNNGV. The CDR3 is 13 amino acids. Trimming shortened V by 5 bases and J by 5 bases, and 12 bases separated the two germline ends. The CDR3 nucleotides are TGTGCCAGCAGCGCTGGCCTGCAGGAGACCCAGTACTTC. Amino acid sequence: CASSAGLQETQYF.

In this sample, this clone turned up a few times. CDR3 in amino acids: CASGGQGTSNQPQHF. CDR3 coding DNA: TGTGCCAGCGGGGGACAGGGTACGAGCAATCAGCCCCAGCATTTT. The genes are TRBV10-3 and TRBJ1-5; 9 bases map to TRBD1. The germline gives CDR1 ENHRY, CDR2 SYGVKD. This CDR3 is built from 15 residues. Trimming removed 10 bases from V and 1 base from J; junction bases left unmatched: 8.